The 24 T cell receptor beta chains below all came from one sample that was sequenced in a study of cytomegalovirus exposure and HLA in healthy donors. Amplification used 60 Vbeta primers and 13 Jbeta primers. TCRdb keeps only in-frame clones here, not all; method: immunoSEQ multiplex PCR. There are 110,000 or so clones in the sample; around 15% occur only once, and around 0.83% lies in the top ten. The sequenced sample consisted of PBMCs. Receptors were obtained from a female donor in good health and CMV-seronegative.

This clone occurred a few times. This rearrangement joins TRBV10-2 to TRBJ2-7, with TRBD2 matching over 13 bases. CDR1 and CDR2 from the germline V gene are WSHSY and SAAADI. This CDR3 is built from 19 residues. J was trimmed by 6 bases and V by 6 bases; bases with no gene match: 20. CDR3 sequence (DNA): TGCGCCAGCAGCCCCCCCAAGACTAGCGGGGGGCCTGACTCTAGCGAGCAGTACTTC. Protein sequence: CASSPPKTSGGPDSSEQYF.

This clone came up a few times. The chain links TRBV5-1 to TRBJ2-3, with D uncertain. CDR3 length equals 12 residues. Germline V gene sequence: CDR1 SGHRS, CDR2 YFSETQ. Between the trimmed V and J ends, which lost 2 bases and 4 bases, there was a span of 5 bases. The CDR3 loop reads CASSFIADTQYF. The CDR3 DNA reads TGCGCCAGCAGCTTCATAGCAGATACGCAGTATTTT.

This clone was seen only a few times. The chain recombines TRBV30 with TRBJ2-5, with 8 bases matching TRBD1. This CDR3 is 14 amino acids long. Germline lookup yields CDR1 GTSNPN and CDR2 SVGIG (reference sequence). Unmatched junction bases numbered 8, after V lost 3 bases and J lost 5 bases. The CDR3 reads CAWRVRGRSETQYF. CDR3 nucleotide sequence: TGTGCCTGGAGGGTCAGGGGGCGATCGGAGACCCAGTACTTC. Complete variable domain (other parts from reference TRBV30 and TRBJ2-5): SQTIHQWPATLVQPVGSPLSLECTVEGTSNPNLYWYRQAAGRGLQLLFYSVGIGQISSEVPQNLSASRPQDRQFILSSKKLLLSDSGFYLCAWRVRGRSETQYFGPGTRLLVL.

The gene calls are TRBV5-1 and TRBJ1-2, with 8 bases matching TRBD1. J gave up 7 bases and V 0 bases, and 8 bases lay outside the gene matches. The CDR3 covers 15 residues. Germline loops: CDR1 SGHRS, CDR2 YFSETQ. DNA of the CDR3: TGCGCCAGCAGCTTGGTTTCCGACAGGGGTGGTGGCTACACCTTC. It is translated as CASSLVSDRGGGYTF. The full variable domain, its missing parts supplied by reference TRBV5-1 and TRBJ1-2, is KAGVTQTPRYLIKTRGQQVTLSCSPISGHRSVSWYQQTPGQGLQFLFEYFSETQRNKGNFPGRFSGRQFSNSRSEMNVSTLELGDSALYLCASSLVSDRGGGYTFGSGTRLTVV.

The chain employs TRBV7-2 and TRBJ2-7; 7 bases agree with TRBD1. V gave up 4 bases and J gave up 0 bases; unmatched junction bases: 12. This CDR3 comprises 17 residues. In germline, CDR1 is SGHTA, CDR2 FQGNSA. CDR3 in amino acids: CASSSTPATGLSYEQYF. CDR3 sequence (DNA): TGTGCCAGCAGCTCCACTCCCGCGACAGGGCTCTCCTACGAGCAGTACTTC.

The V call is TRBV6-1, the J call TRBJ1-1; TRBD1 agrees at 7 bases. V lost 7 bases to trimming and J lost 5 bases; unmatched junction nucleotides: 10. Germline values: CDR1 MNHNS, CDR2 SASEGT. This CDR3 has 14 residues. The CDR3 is CASIVDRVGTEAFF. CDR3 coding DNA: TGTGCCAGCATCGTCGACAGGGTTGGTACTGAAGCTTTCTTT.

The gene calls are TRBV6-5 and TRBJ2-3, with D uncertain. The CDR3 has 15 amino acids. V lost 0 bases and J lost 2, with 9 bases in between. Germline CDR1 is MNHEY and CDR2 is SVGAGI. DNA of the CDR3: TGTGCCAGCAGTTACTCGAGGAGTAACACAGATACGCAGTATTTT. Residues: CASSYSRSNTDTQYF.

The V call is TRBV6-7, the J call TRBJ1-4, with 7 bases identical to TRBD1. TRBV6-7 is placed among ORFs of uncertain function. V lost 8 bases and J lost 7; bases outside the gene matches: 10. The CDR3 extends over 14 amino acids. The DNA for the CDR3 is TGTGCCAGCCGACGACAGGGAGGTAGTGAAAAACTGTTTTTT. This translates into CASRRQGGSEKLFF.

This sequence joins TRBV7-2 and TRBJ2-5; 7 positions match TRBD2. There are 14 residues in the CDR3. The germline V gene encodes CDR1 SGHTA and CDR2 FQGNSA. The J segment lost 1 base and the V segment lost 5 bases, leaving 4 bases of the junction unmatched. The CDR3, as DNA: TGTGCCAGCAGCCGACAGCGGGGCCAAGAGACCCAGTACTTC. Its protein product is CASSRQRGQETQYF.

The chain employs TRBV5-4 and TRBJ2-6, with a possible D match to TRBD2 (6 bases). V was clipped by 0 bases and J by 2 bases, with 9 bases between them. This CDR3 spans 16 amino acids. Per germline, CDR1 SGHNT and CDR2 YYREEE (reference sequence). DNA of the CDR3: TGTGCCAGCAGCTTGGAGTGGGGGGCTGGGGCCAACGTCCTGACTTTC. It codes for CASSLEWGAGANVLTF.

The CDR3 coding sequence is TGTGCCTGGAGTGTGGGTGGACAGGGCAATCAGCCCCAGCATTTT. Translated, it gives CAWSVGGQGNQPQHF. The chain joins TRBV30 to TRBJ1-5, with 7 bases identical to TRBD1. The length of the CDR3 is 15 residues. V was clipped by 0 bases and J by 2 bases; unmatched bases: 4. Looked up from germline, CDR1 is GTSNPN and CDR2 is SVGIG (reference sequence).

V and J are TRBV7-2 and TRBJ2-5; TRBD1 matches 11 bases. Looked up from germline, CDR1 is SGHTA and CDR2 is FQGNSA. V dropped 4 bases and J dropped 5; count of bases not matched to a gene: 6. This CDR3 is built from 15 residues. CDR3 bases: TGTGCCAGCAGCTCGGACAGGGGGCGGTTGGAGACCCAGTACTTC. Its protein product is CASSSDRGRLETQYF.

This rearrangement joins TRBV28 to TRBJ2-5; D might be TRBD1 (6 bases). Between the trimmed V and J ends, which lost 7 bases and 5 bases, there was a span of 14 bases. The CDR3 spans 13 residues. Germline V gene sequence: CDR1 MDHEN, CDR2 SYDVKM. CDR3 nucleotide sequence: TGTGCCAGCACCCAAGGGGGTTCGGAGACCCAGTACTTC. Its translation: CASTQGGSETQYF.

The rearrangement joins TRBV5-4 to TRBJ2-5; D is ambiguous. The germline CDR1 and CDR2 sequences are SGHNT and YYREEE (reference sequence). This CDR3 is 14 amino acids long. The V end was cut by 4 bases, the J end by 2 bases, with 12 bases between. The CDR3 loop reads CASSPGLLQETQYF. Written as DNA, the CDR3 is TGTGCCAGCAGCCCTGGGCTACTTCAAGAGACCCAGTACTTC.

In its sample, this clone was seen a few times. The CDR3 DNA reads TGTGCCAGCAGTTTATCGGGACAGTTGGGCTACACCTTC. Its protein product is CASSLSGQLGYTF. This chain connects TRBV28 to TRBJ1-2; the match to TRBD1 covers 7 bases. Per germline, CDR1 MDHEN and CDR2 SYDVKM. V lost 1 base, J lost 8 bases, and 4 bases stayed unmatched. The CDR3 runs to 13 residues.

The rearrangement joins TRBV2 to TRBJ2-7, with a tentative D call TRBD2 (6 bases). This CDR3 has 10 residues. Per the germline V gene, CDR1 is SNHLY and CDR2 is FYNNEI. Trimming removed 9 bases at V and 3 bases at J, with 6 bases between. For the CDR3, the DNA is TGTGCCAGGGGGGGCTACGAGCAGTACTTC. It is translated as CARGGYEQYF.

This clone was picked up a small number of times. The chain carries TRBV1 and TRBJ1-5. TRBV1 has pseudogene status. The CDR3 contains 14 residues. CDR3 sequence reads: CTSSPKRGNQPQHF. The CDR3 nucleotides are TGCACCAGCAGCCCAAAACGCGGCAATCAGCCCCAGCATTTT.

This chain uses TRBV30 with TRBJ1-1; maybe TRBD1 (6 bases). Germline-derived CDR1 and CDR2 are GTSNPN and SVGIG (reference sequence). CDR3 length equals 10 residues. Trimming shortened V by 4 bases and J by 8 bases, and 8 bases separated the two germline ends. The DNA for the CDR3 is TGTGCCTGGACCCAGGGGGAAGCTTTCTTT. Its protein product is CAWTQGEAFF.

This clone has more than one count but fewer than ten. In nucleotides, the CDR3 is TGTGCCAGCAGTGGTTACAGGGGGCACGAGCCTCATGCTTTCTTT. Its translation: CASSGYRGHEPHAFF. The chain uses TRBV27 and TRBJ1-1; 9 bases line up with TRBD1. Trimming removed 5 bases from V and 11 bases from J; junction bases left unmatched: 15. The CDR3 covers 15 residues. CDR1 and CDR2 (germline): MNHEY, SMNVEV (reference sequence).

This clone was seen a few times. CDR3 coding DNA: TGTGCCAGCAGTTTAGCACAGATTAACTATGGCTACACCTTC. Residues: CASSLAQINYGYTF. The V call is TRBV28, the J call TRBJ1-2; D is uncertain. The CDR3 contains 14 residues. Germline loops: CDR1 MDHEN, CDR2 SYDVKM. Trimming took 2 bases from V and 1 from J, leaving 8 bases between them.

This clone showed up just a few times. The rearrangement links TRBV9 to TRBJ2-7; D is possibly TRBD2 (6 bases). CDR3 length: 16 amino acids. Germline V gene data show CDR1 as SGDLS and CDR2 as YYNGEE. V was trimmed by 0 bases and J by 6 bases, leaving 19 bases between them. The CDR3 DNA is TGTGCCAGCAGCGTAGCGAGCGGACTATCGTCTGCCGAGCAGTACTTC. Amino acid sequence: CASSVASGLSSAEQYF.

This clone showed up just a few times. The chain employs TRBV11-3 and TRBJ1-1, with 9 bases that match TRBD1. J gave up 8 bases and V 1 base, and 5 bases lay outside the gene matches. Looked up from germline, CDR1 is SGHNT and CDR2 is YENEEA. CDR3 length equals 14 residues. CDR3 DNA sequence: TGTGCCAGCAGCTTAGGTCCGGACAGGGGAGAAGCTTTCTTT. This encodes CASSLGPDRGEAFF.

The CDR3 here is CASLGAGGLYNEQFF. The CDR3, as DNA: TGTGCCAGCCTGGGGGCGGGAGGGTTGTACAATGAGCAGTTCTTC. This chain uses TRBV6-1 with TRBJ2-1; 9 positions match TRBD2. The CDR3 has 15 residues. The ends lost 8 bases at V and 4 bases at J; junction bases unmatched: 9. Germline V gene lookup returns CDR1 MNHNS and CDR2 SASEGT.

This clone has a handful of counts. This CDR3 is CATSRTGSPGSYGYTF. CDR3 DNA: TGTGCCACCAGCAGAACCGGGTCCCCGGGGAGCTATGGCTACACCTTC. The J gene is TRBJ1-2, the V gene TRBV15; D is unclear. The ends were cut back, 2 bases at V and 4 bases at J, with 17 bases in the middle. Germline lookup yields CDR1 LNHNV and CDR2 YYDKDF (reference sequence). The CDR3 sequence is 16 residues long.